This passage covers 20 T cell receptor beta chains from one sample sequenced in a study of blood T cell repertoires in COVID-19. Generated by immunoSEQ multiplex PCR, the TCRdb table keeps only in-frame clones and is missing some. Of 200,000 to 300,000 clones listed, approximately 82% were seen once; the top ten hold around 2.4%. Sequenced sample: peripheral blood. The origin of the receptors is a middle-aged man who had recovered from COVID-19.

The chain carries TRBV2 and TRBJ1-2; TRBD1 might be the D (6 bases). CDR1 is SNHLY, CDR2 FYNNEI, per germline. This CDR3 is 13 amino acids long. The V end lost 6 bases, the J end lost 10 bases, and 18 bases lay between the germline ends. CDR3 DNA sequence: TGTGCCAGCAGCCGAGGGGGAGTTGGTGTCTACACCTTC. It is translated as CASSRGGVGVYTF.

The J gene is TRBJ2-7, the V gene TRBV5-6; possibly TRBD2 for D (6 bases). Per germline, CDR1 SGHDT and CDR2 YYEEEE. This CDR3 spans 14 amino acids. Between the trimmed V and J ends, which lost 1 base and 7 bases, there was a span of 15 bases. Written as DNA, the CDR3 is TGTGCCAGCAGCTTGTCCGGATTGCGGGGTGAGCAGTACTTC. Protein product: CASSLSGLRGEQYF.

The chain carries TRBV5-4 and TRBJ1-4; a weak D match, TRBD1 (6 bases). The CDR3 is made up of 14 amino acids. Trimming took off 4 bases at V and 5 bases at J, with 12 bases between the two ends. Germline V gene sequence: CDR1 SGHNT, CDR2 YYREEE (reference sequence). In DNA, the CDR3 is TGTGCCAGCAGCGGCAGGGGTCTGAATGAAAAACTGTTTTTT. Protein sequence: CASSGRGLNEKLFF.

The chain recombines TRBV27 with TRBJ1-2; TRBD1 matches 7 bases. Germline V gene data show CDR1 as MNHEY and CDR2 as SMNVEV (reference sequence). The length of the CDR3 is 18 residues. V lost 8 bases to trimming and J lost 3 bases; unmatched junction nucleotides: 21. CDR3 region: CASLLEGATLVGDYGYTF. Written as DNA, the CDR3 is TGTGCCAGCCTGTTGGAGGGGGCAACCTTGGTCGGGGACTATGGCTACACCTTC.

The CDR3 is CASTRLAGYNEQFF. CDR3 nucleotides: TGTGCCAGCACCAGACTAGCGGGTTACAATGAGCAGTTCTTC. V gene TRBV2 combines with J gene TRBJ2-1, with 10 bases matching TRBD2. Germline V CDR1 and CDR2: SNHLY, FYNNEI. The CDR3 totals 14 residues. V dropped 7 bases and J dropped 4; count of bases not matched to a gene: 4.

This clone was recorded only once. The CDR3: CASSAQDRTEQYF. CDR3 DNA: TGTGCCAGTAGTGCCCAGGACAGAACCGAGCAGTACTTC. This rearrangement joins TRBV19 to TRBJ2-7, with D maybe TRBD1 (6 bases). The CDR3 loop spans 13 amino acids. The V end lost 5 bases, the J end lost 6 bases, and 14 bases lay between the germline ends. Germline lookup yields CDR1 LNHDA and CDR2 SQIVND (reference sequence).

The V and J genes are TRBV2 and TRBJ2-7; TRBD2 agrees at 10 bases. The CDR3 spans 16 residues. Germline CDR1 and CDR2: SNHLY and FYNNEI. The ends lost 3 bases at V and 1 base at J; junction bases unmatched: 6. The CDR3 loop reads CASSDVPGLASYEQYF. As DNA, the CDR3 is TGTGCCAGCAGTGATGTACCGGGACTAGCGTCCTACGAGCAGTACTTC.

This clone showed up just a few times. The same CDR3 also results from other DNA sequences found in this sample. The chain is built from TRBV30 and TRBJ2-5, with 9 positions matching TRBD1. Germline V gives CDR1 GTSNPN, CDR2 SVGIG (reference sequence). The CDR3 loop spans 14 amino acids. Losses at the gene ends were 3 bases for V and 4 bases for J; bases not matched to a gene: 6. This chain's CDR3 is CAWREQGARETQYF. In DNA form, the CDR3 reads TGTGCCTGGAGGGAACAGGGGGCGAGAGAGACCCAGTACTTC.

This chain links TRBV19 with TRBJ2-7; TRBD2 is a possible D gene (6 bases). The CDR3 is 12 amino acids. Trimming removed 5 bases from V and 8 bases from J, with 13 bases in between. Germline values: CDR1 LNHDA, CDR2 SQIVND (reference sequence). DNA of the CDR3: TGTGCCAGTAGTCTTATCGGGGGTAAGCAGTACTTC. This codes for CASSLIGGKQYF.

CDR3 region: CASSKLAGVSDTQYF. The CDR3 bases are TGCGCCAGCAGCAAACTAGCGGGAGTGTCCGATACGCAGTATTTT. J is TRBJ2-3 and V is TRBV4-3; 11 bases match TRBD2. The CDR3 is 15 amino acids. Germline assignment: CDR1 LGHNA and CDR2 YSLEER. The V and J ends lost 5 bases and 6 bases, in that order; junction bases with no gene match: 7.

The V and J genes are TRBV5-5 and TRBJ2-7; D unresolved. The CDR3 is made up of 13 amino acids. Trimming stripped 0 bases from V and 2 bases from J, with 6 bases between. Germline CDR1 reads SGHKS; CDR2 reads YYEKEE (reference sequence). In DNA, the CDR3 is TGTGCCAGCAGCTTGGCCCCGGCCTACGAGCAGTACTTC. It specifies CASSLAPAYEQYF.

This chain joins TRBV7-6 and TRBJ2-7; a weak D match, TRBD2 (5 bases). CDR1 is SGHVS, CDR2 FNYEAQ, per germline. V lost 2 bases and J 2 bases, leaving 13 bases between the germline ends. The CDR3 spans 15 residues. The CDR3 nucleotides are TGTGCCAGCAGCTTAACGCGAGGGTACGCCTACGAGCAGTACTTC. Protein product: CASSLTRGYAYEQYF. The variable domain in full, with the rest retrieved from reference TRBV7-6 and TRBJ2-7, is GAGVSQSPRYKVTKRGQDVALRCDPISGHVSLYWYRQALGQGPEFLTYFNYEAQQDKSGLPNDRFSAERPEGSISTLTIQRTEQRDSAMYRCASSLTRGYAYEQYFGPGTRLTVT.

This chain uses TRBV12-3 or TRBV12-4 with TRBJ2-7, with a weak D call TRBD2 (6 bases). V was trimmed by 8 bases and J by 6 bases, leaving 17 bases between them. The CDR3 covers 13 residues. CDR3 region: CASRGRELGEQYF. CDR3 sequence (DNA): TGTGCCAGCCGGGGGAGAGAGTTGGGCGAGCAGTACTTC.

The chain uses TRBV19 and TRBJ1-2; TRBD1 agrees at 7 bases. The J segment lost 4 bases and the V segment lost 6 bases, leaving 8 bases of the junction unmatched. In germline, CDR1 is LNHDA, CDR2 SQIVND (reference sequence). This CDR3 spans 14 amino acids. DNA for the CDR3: TGTGCCAGTAGGGAGACAGGGCCGGGCTATGGCTACACCTTC. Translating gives CASRETGPGYGYTF. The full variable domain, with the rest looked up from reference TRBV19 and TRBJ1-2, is DGGITQSPKYLFRKEGQNVTLSCEQNLNHDAMYWYRQDPGQGLRLIYYSQIVNDFQKGDIAEGYSVSREKKESFPLTVTSAQKNPTAFYLCASRETGPGYGYTFGSGTRLTVV.

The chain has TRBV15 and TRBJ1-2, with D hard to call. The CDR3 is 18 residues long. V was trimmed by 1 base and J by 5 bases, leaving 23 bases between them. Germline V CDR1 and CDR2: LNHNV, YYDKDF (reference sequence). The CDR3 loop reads CATSRGSGWVAPEYGYTF. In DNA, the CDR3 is TGTGCCACCAGCAGAGGCTCCGGGTGGGTAGCCCCAGAATATGGCTACACCTTC.

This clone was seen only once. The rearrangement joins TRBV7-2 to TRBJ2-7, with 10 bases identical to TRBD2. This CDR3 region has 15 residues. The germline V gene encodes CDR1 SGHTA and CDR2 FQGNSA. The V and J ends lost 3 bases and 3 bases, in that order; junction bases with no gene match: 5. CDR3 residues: CASSFLTSGRYEQYF. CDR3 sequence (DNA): TGTGCCAGCAGCTTCCTGACTAGCGGGCGCTACGAGCAGTACTTC. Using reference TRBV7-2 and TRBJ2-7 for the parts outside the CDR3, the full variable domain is GAGVSQSPSNKVTEKGKDVELRCDPISGHTALYWYRQSLGQGLEFLIYFQGNSAPDKSGLPSDRFSAERTGGSVSTLTIQRTQQEDSAVYLCASSFLTSGRYEQYFGPGTRLTVT.

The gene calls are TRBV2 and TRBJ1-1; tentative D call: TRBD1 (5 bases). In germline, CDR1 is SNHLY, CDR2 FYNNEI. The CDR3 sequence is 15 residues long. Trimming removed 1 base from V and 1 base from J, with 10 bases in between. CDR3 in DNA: TGTGCCAGCAGTGAAGATGCAGGGAAGAACACTGAAGCTTTCTTT. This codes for CASSEDAGKNTEAFF.

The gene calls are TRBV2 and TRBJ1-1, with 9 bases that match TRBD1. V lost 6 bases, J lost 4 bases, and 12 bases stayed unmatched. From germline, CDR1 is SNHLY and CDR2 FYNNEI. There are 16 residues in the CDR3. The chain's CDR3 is CASRGVGTGMGTEAFF. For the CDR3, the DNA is TGTGCCAGCAGGGGCGTGGGGACAGGGATGGGCACTGAAGCTTTCTTT.

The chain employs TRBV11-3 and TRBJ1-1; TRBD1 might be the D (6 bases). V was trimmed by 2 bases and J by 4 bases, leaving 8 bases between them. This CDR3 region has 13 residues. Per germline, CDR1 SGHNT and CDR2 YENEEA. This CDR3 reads CASSLTGPTEAFF. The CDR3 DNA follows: TGTGCCAGCAGCTTAACAGGGCCCACTGAAGCTTTCTTT.

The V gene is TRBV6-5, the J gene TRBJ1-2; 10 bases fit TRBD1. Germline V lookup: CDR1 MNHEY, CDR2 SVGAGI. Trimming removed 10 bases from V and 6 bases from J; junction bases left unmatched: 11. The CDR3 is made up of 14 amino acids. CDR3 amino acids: CATRQGAKINGYTF. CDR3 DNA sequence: TGTGCCACCCGACAGGGGGCGAAGATAAATGGCTACACCTTC.